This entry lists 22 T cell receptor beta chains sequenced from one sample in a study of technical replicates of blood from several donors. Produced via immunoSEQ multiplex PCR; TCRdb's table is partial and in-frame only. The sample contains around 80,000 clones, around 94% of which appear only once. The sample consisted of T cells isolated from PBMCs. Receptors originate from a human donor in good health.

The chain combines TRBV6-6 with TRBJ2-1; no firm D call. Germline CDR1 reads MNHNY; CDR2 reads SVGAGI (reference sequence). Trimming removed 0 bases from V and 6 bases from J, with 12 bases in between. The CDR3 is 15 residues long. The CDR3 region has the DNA TGTGCCAGCAGTTACTCGAGAGGCTCGATCAATGAGCAGTTCTTC. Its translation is CASSYSRGSINEQFF.

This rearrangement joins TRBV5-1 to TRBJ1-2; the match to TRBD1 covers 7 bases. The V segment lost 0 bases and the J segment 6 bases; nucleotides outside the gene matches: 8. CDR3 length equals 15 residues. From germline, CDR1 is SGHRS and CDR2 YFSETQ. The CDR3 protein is CASSLGTNRGDGYTF. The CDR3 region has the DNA TGCGCCAGCAGCTTGGGTACGAACAGGGGCGATGGCTACACCTTC.

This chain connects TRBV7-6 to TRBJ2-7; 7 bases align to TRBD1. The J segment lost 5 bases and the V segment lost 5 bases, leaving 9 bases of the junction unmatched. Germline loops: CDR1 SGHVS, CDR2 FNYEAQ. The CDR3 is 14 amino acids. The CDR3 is CASSQTGQVNEQYF. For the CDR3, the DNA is TGTGCCAGCAGCCAGACAGGACAGGTTAACGAGCAGTACTTC.

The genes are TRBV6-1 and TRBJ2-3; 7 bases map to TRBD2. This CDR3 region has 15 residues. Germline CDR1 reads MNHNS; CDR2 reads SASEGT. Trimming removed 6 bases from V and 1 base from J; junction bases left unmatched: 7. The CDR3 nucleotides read TGTGCCAGCAGCCCATTTACTAGCGGCACAGATACGCAGTATTTT. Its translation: CASSPFTSGTDTQYF.

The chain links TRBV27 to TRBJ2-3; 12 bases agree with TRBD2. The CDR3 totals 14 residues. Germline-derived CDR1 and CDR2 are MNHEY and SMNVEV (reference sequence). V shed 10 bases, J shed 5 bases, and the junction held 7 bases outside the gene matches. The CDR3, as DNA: TGTGCCACCCGACTAGCGGGAGCTCTAGATACGCAGTATTTT. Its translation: CATRLAGALDTQYF.

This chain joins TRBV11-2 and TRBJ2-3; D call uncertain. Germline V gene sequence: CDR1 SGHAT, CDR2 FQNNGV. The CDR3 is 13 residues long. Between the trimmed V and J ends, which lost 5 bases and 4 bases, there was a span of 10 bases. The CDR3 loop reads CASSPLRSDTQYF. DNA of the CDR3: TGTGCCAGCAGCCCTCTCAGGTCAGATACGCAGTATTTT.

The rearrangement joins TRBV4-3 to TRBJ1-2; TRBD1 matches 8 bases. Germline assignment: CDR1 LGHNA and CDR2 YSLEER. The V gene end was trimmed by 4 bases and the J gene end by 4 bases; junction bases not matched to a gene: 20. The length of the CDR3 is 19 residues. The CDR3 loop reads CASSRGRGPYFWARYGYTF. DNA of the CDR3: TGCGCCAGCAGCCGAGGCAGGGGGCCCTACTTTTGGGCACGCTATGGCTACACCTTC.

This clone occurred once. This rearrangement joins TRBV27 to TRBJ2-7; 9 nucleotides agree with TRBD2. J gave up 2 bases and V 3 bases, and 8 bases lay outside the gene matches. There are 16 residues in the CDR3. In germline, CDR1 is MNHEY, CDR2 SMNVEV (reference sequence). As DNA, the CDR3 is TGTGCCAGCAGTTTCAATCCTAGCGGGATAACCTACGAGCAGTACTTC. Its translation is CASSFNPSGITYEQYF.

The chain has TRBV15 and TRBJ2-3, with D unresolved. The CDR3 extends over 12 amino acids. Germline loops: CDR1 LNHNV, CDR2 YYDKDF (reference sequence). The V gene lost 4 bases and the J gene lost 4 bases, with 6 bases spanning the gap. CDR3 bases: TGTGCCACCAGCAAGCTTTCAGATACGCAGTATTTT. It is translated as CATSKLSDTQYF.

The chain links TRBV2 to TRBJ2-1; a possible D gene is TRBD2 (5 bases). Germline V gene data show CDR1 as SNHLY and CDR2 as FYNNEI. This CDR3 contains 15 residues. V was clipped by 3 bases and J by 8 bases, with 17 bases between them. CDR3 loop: CASSDASSNRHEQFF. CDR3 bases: TGTGCCAGCAGTGACGCTAGCAGCAATCGGCATGAGCAGTTCTTC.

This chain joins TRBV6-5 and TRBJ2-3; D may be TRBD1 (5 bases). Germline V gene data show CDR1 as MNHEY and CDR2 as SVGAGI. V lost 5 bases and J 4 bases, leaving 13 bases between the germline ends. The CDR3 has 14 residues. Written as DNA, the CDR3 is TGTGCCAGCAGTCGCTCAGGGCCCGCAGATACGCAGTATTTT. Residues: CASSRSGPADTQYF.

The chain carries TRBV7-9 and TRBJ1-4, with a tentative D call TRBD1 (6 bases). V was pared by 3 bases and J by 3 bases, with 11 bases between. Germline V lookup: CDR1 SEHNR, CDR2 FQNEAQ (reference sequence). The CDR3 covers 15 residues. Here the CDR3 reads CASSLGAQSNEKLFF. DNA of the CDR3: TGTGCCAGCAGCTTGGGGGCCCAATCTAATGAAAAACTGTTTTTT. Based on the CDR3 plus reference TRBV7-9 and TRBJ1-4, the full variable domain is DTGVSQNPRHKITKRGQNVTFRCDPISEHNRLYWYRQTLGQGPEFLTYFQNEAQLEKSRLLSDRFSAERPKGSFSTLEIQRTEQGDSAMYLCASSLGAQSNEKLFFGSGTQLSVL.

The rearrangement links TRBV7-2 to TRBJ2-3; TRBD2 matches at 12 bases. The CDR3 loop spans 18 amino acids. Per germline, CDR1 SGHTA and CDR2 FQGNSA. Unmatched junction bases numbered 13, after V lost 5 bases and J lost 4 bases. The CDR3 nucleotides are TGTGCCAGCAGCCAACAGACAACTAGCGGGAGGAAGCCAGATACGCAGTATTTT. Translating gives CASSQQTTSGRKPDTQYF.

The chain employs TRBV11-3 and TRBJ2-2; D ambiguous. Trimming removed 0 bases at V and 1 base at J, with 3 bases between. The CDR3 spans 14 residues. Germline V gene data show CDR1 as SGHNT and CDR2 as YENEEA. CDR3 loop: CASSLDQNTGELFF. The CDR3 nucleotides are TGTGCCAGCAGCTTAGATCAGAACACCGGGGAGCTGTTTTTT. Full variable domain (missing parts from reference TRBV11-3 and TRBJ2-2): EAGVVQSPRYKIIEKKQPVAFWCNPISGHNTLYWYLQNLGQGPELLIRYENEEAVDDSQLPKDRFSAERLKGVDSTLKIQPAELGDSAVYLCASSLDQNTGELFFGEGSRLTVL.

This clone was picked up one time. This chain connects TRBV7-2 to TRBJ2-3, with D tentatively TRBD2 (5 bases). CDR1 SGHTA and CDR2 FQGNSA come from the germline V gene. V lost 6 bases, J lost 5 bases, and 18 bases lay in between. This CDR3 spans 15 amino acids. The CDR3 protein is CASSSRGGGGDTQYF. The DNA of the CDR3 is TGTGCCAGCAGTTCCCGAGGAGGAGGAGGAGATACGCAGTATTTT. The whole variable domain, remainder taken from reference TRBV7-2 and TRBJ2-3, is GAGVSQSPSNKVTEKGKDVELRCDPISGHTALYWYRQSLGQGLEFLIYFQGNSAPDKSGLPSDRFSAERTGGSVSTLTIQRTQQEDSAVYLCASSSRGGGGDTQYFGPGTRLTVL.

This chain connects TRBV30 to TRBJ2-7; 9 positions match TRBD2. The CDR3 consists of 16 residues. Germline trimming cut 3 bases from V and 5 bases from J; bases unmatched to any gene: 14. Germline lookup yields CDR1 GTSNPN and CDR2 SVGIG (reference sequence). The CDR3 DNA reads TGTGCCTGGAGGGTGTCGAGGGCTAGCGGGACCAACGAGCAGTACTTC. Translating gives CAWRVSRASGTNEQYF.

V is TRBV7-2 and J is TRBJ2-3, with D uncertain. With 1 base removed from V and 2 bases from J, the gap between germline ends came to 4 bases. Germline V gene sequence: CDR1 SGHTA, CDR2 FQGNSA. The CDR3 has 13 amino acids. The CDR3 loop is CASSLGLTDTQYF. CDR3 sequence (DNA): TGTGCCAGCAGCTTAGGGCTCACAGATACGCAGTATTTT.

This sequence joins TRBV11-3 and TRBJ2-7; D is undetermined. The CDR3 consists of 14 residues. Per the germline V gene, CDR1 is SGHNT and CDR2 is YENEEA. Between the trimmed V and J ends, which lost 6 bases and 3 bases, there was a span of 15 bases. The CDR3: CASSRGSTYYEQYF. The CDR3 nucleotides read TGTGCCAGCAGTCGCGGATCTACTTACTACGAGCAGTACTTC.

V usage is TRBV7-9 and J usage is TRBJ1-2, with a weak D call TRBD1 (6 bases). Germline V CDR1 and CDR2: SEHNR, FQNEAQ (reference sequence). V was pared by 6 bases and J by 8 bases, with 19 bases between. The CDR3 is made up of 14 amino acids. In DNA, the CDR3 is TGTGCCAGCAGTCCCAACAGGGATAGCAGAGGCTACACCTTC. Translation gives CASSPNRDSRGYTF.

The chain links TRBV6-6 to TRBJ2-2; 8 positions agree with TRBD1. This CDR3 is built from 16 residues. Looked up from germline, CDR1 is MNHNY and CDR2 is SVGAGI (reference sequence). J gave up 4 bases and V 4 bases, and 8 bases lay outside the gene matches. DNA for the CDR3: TGTGCCAGCAGTTTAACGGGACAGGATGCCACCGGGGAGCTGTTTTTT. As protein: CASSLTGQDATGELFF.

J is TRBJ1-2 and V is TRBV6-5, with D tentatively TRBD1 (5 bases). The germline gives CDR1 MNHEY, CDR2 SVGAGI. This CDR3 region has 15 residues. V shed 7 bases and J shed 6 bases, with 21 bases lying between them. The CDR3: CASIKNLRGGDGYTF. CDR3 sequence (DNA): TGTGCCAGCATCAAAAACCTACGGGGGGGAGATGGCTACACCTTC.

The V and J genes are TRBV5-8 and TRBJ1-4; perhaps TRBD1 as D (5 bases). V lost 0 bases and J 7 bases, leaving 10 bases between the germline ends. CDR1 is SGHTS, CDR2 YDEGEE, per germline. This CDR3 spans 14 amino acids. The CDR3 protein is CASSLVQGGEKLFF. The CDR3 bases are TGTGCCAGCAGCTTGGTTCAGGGAGGTGAAAAACTGTTTTTT.